This T cell receptor (beta chain) stems from a study of CD8 T cells in Susac syndrome. The CDR3 spans 14 residues. Germline V gene lookup returns CDR1 KGHSH and CDR2 LQKENI. The V end was cut by 3 bases, the J end by 1 base, with 8 bases between. Study outcomes and limitations: The TCR sequencing and HLA analysis in the study involved a relatively small number of individuals, as the study acknowledged.

In regard to this clonotype: Its target is not known.

Sequencing of TCR beta covered CD8+ and CD4+ T cells obtained from blood. The TEMRA cells underwent FACS enrichment, while the CD8+ and CD4+ T cells underwent negative isolation. Random-hexamer reverse transcription was applied to about 0.45 to 1 ug RNA. Amplification of TCR beta CDR3 was carried out by immunoSEQ multiplex PCR, which covered 54 Vbeta and 13 Jbeta segments. TCRdb redid the calling of the immunoSEQ multiplex PCR reads with MiXCR, one entry per CDR3 protein. This table has some 170,000 distinct CDR3 sequences, roughly 94% appearing once. Source material: CD4+ T cells from PBMCs. The V gene is TRBV18, the J gene TRBJ2-3; no definite D call. This sequence was found in a human donor with multiple sclerosis. This CDR3 is CASSPSTRTDTQYF. DNA of the CDR3: TGTGCCAGCTCACCTTCGACCCGCACAGATACGCAGTATTTT. Full variable domain (rest looked up from reference TRBV18 and TRBJ2-3): NAGVMQNPRHLVRRRGQEARLRCSPMKGHSHVYWYRQLPEEGLKFMVYLQKENIIDESGMPKERFSAEFPKEGPSILRIQQVVRGDSAAYFCASSPSTRTDTQYFGPGTRLTVL.